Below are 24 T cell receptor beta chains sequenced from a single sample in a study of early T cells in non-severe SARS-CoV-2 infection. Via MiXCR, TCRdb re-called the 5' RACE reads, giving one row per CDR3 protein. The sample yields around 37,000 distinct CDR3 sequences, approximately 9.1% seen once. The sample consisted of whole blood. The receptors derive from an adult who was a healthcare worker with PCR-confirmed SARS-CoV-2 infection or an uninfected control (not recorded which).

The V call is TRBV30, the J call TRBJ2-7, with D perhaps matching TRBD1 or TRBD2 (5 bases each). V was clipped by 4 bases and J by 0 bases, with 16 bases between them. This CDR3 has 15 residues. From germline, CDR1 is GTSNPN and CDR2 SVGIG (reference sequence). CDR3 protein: CAWNPGTASSYEQYF. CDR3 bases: TGTGCCTGGAATCCCGGGACGGCGAGCTCCTACGAGCAGTACTTC.

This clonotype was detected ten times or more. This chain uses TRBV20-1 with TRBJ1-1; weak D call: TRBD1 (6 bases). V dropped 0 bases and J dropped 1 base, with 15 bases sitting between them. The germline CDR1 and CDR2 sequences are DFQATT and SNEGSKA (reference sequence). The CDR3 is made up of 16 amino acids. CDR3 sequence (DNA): TGCAGTGCTAGAGATGCCCGGCGGGGACAGAACACTGAAGCTTTCTTT. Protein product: CSARDARRGQNTEAFF.

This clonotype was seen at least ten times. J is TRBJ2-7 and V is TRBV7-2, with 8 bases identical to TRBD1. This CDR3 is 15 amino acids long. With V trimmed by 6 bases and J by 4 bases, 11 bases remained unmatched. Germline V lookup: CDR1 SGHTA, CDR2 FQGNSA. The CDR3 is CASSSPGQARYEQYF. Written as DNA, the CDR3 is TGTGCCAGCAGTTCCCCGGGACAGGCGAGGTACGAGCAGTACTTC.

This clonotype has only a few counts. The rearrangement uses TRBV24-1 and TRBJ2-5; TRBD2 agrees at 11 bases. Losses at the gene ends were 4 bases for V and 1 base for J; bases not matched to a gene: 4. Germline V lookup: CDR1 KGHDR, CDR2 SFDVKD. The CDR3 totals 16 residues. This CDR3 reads CATSDLGTSGQETQYF. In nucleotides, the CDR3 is TGTGCCACCAGTGACCTTGGGACTAGCGGCCAAGAGACCCAGTACTTC.

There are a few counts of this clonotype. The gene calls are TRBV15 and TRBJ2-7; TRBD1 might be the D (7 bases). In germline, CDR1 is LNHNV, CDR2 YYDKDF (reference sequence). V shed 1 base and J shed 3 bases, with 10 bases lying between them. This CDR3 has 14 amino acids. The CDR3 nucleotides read TGTGCCACCAGCAGAGGCGGGACAGACTACGAGCAGTACTTC. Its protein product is CATSRGGTDYEQYF.

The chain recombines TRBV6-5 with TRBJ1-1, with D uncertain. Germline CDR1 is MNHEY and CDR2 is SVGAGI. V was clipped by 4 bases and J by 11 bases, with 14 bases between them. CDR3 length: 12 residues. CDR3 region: CASSSPPGSAFF. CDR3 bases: TGTGCCAGCAGTTCTCCGCCTGGTAGTGCTTTCTTT.

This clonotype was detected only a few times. The CDR3 sequence: CASRTGGNTIYF. DNA for the CDR3: TGTGCCAGTCGGACGGGGGGAAACACCATATATTTT. The chain combines TRBV12-3 or TRBV12-4 with TRBJ1-3; D call uncertain. Trimming left V 9 bases short and J 4 bases short, with 10 bases between. The CDR3 runs to 12 residues.

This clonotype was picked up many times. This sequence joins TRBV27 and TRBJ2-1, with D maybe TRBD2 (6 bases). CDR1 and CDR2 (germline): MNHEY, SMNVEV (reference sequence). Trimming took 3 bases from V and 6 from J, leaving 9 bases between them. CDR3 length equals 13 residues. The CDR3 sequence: CASSFLRGNEQFF. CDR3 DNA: TGTGCCAGCAGTTTCTTGCGGGGCAATGAGCAGTTCTTC.

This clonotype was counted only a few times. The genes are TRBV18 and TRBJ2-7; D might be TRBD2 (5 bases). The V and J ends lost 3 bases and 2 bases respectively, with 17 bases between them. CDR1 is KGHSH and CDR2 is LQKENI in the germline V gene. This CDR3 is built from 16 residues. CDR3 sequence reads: CASSPRGGYPAYEQYF. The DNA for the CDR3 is TGTGCCAGCTCACCTCGAGGAGGATACCCCGCCTACGAGCAGTACTTC. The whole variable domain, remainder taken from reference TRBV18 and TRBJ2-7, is NAGVMQNPRHLVRRRGQEARLRCSPMKGHSHVYWYRQLPEEGLKFMVYLQKENIIDESGMPKERFSAEFPKEGPSILRIQQVVRGDSAAYFCASSPRGGYPAYEQYFGPGTRLTVT.

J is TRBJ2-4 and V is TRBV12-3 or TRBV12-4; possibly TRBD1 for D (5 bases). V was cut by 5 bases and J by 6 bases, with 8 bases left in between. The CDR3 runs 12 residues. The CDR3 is CASSDDRNIQYF. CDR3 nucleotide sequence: TGTGCCAGCAGTGATGACAGAAACATTCAGTACTTC.

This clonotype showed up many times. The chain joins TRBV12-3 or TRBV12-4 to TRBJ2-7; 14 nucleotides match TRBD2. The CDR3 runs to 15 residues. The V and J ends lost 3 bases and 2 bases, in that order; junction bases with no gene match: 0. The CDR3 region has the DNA TGTGCCAGCAGTTTGACTAGCGGGGGGGCCTACGAGCAGTACTTC. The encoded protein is CASSLTSGGAYEQYF.

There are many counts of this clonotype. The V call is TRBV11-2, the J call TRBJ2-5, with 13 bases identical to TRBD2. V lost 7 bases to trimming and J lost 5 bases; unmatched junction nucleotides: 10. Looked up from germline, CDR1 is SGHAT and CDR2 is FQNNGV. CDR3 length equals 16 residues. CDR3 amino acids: CASTRSLAGGLETQYF. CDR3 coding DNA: TGTGCCAGCACTCGATCACTAGCGGGGGGGCTGGAGACCCAGTACTTC.

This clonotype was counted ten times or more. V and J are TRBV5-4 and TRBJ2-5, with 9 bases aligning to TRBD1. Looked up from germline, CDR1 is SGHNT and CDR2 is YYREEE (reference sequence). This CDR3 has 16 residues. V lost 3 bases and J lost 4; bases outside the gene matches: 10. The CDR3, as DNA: TGTGCCAGCAGCTCCGCTCCGGGACAGGGCAGAGAGACCCAGTACTTC. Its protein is CASSSAPGQGRETQYF.

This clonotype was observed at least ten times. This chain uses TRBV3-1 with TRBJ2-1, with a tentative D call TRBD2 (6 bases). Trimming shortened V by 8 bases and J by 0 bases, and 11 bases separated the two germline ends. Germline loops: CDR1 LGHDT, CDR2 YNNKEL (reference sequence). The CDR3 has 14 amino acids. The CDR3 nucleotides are TGTGCCAGCGGCGGGGCCCCCTCCTACAATGAGCAGTTCTTC. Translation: CASGGAPSYNEQFF.

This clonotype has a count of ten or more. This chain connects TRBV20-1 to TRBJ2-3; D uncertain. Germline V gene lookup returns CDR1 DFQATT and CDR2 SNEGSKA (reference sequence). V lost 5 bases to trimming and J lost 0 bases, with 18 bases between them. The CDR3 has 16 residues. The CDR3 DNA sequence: TGCAGTGCTGGACGACGACCTAGGGCGAGCACAGATACGCAGTATTTT. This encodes CSAGRRPRASTDTQYF.

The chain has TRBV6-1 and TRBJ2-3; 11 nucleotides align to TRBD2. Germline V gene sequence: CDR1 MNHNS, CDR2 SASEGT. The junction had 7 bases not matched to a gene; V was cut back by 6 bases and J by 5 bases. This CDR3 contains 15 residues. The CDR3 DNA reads TGTGCCAGCAGGGTGGGACTAGCGGTACAAGATACGCAGTATTTT. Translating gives CASRVGLAVQDTQYF.

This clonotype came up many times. The CDR3: CASDLAGGLADTQYF. The DNA for the CDR3 is TGTGCCAGTGATCTAGCGGGGGGGCTGGCAGATACGCAGTATTTT. This sequence joins TRBV2 and TRBJ2-3, with TRBD2 matching over 12 bases. The CDR3 is 15 amino acids. Germline V gene sequence: CDR1 SNHLY, CDR2 FYNNEI. V was pared by 9 bases and J by 4 bases, with 8 bases of the junction left unmatched.

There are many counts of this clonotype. Written as DNA, the CDR3 is TGTGCCACCAGCAGGTCAGGGGGTAACTATGGCTACACCTTC. Translation: CATSRSGGNYGYTF. The chain combines TRBV15 with TRBJ1-2; 7 bases map to TRBD1. The CDR3 is 14 amino acids. J gave up 1 base and V 3 bases, and 2 bases lay outside the gene matches. Germline-derived CDR1 and CDR2 are LNHNV and YYDKDF (reference sequence).

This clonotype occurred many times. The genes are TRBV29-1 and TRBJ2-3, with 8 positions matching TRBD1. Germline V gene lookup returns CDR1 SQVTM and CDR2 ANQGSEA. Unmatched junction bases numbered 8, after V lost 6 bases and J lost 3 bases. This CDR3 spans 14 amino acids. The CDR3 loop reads CSVVQGVRTDTQYF. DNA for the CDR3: TGCAGCGTCGTACAGGGGGTAAGAACAGATACGCAGTATTTT.

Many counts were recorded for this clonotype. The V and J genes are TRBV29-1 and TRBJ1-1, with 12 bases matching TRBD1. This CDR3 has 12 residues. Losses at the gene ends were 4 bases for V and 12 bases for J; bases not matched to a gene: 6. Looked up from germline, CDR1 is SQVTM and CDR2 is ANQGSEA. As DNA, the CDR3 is TGCAGCGTTGGGGACAGGGGGCGTACGACTTTCTTT. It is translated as CSVGDRGRTTFF.

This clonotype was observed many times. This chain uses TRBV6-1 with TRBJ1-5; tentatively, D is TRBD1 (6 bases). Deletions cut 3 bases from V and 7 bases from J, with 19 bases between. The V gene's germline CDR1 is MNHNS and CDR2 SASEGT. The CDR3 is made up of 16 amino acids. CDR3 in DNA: TGTGCCAGCAGTGAGCTGGAAATAGGGGGGAGACAGCCCCAGCATTTT. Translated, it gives CASSELEIGGRQPQHF.

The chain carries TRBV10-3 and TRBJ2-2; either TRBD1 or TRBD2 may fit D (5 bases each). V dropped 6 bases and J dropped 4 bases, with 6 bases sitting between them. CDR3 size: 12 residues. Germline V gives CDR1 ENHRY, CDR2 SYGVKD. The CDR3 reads CAIRGVTGELFF. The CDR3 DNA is TGTGCCATCAGGGGGGTCACCGGGGAGCTGTTTTTT.

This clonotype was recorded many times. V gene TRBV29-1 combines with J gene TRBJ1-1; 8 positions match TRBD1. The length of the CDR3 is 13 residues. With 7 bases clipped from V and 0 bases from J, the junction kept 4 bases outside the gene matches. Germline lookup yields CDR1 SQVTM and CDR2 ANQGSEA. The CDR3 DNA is TGCAGCGGCCGGACAGGGATGAACACTGAAGCTTTCTTT. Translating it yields CSGRTGMNTEAFF.

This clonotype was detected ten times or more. As DNA, the CDR3 is TGTGCCAGCAGCCGGGACAGGGTGAACACTGAAGCTTTCTTT. Encoded protein: CASSRDRVNTEAFF. This chain uses TRBV5-6 with TRBJ1-1, with TRBD1 matching over 9 bases. CDR1 and CDR2 (germline): SGHDT, YYEEEE. The V gene end was trimmed by 4 bases and the J gene end by 0 bases; junction bases not matched to a gene: 1. CDR3 length: 14 amino acids.